This entry lists 16 T cell receptor beta chains sequenced from one sample in a study of vaccination effects on CD4 cells after COVID-19. No antigen is known for these receptors. Measured with immunoSEQ multiplex PCR; TCRdb has only the in-frame clones, and not every one. The repertoire consists of about 66,000 clones, with 70% to 80% occurring once and the leading ten covering 2% to 3%. It was after around eleven days of culture that CD4+ T cells were isolated. Vaccine administered to participants consisted of two doses of either BNT162b2 or mRNA-1273. Sequencing was performed on CD4+ T cells from PBMCs cultured without peptide, taken after COVID-19 vaccination. The receptors stem from a human donor who received a COVID-19 vaccine.

CDR3 protein: CASSPYNQPQHF. The CDR3, as DNA: TGTGCCAGCAGCCCATATAATCAGCCCCAGCATTTT. The gene calls are TRBV5-8 and TRBJ1-5; D gene ambiguous. The CDR3 is 12 residues long. Germline V CDR1 and CDR2: SGHTS, YDEGEE. V shed 4 bases and J shed 4 bases, with 6 bases lying between them. The full variable domain, rest sourced from reference TRBV5-8 and TRBJ1-5, is EAGVTQSPTHLIKTRGQQATLRCSPISGHTSVYWYQQALGLGLQFLLWYDEGEERNRGNFPPRFSGRQFPNYSSELNVNALELEDSALYLCASSPYNQPQHFGDGTRLSIL.

V and J are TRBV29-1 and TRBJ2-3; D is unclear. Trimming shortened V by 8 bases and J by 3 bases, and 6 bases separated the two germline ends. Germline CDR1 is SQVTM and CDR2 is ANQGSEA. The CDR3 is 10 residues long. This chain's CDR3 is CSLGTDTQYF. CDR3 bases: TGCAGCTTAGGGACAGATACGCAGTATTTT.

This rearrangement joins TRBV5-4 to TRBJ2-3; D may be TRBD2 (5 bases). Trimming stripped 3 bases from V and 5 bases from J, with 19 bases between. CDR1 and CDR2 from the germline V gene are SGHNT and YYREEE (reference sequence). This CDR3 contains 16 residues. CDR3 loop: CASSYNGLVSGDTQYF. The CDR3 DNA reads as TGTGCCAGCAGCTATAACGGACTCGTTAGTGGAGATACGCAGTATTTT.

This chain links TRBV10-1 with TRBJ1-2; TRBD1 is a possible D gene (5 bases). The V and J ends lost 3 bases and 6 bases respectively, with 17 bases between them. Germline V gene sequence: CDR1 WNHNN, CDR2 SYGVQD (reference sequence). The CDR3 covers 15 residues. The CDR3 reads CASSDETVNLNGYTF. The CDR3 nucleotides read TGCGCCAGCAGTGATGAGACAGTTAATTTAAATGGCTACACCTTC.

This clone was seen more than once but under ten times. V usage is TRBV19 and J usage is TRBJ2-2, with D tentatively TRBD1 (6 bases). Germline loops: CDR1 LNHDA, CDR2 SQIVND (reference sequence). This CDR3 contains 14 residues. Trimming removed 3 bases at V and 3 bases at J, with 8 bases between. The CDR3 sequence is CASSIRQDTGELFF. CDR3 bases: TGTGCCAGTAGTATTCGACAGGACACCGGGGAGCTGTTTTTT.

The chain employs TRBV5-5 and TRBJ1-4; no clear D. The CDR3 covers 15 residues. Germline CDR1 reads SGHKS; CDR2 reads YYEKEE (reference sequence). V was clipped by 5 bases and J by 6 bases, with 17 bases between them. CDR3 sequence (DNA): TGTGCCAGCAGTCGGAGTGGCGTGGCCTATGAAAAACTGTTTTTT. Amino acid sequence: CASSRSGVAYEKLFF. Complete variable domain (other parts from reference TRBV5-5 and TRBJ1-4): DAGVTQSPTHLIKTRGQQVTLRCSPISGHKSVSWYQQVLGQGPQFIFQYYEKEERGRGNFPDRFSARQFPNYSSELNVNALLLGDSALYLCASSRSGVAYEKLFFGSGTQLSVL.

The chain couples TRBV28 to TRBJ1-5, with a tentative D call TRBD1 (6 bases). Trimming took off 5 bases at V and 0 bases at J, with 11 bases between the two ends. The CDR3 consists of 15 residues. Germline V gene sequence: CDR1 MDHEN, CDR2 SYDVKM. The CDR3 here is CASSAYRVSNQPQHF. As DNA, the CDR3 is TGTGCCAGCAGTGCATACAGGGTTAGCAATCAGCCCCAGCATTTT.

This clone was seen a handful of times. This chain uses TRBV2 with TRBJ1-1; possibly TRBD1 for D (6 bases). V lost 7 bases, J lost 1 base, and 13 bases lay in between. The CDR3 is 14 amino acids. Germline V gene lookup returns CDR1 SNHLY and CDR2 FYNNEI. This CDR3 is CASTITQGNTEAFF. CDR3 bases: TGTGCCAGCACTATCACACAGGGGAACACTGAAGCTTTCTTT.

A few counts support this clone. CDR3 protein: CASSTPTGAHQPQHF. As DNA, the CDR3 is TGTGCCAGCAGCACCCCGACAGGGGCGCACCAGCCCCAGCATTTT. This chain uses TRBV21-1 with TRBJ1-5; the D call of TRBD1 is as the table states it, not checked on the DNA. TRBV21-1 is a listed pseudogene. This CDR3 has 15 residues.

The chain uses TRBV10-3 and TRBJ2-7; the D is unclear. CDR3 length: 15 residues. V shed 6 bases and J shed 2 bases, with 17 bases lying between them. The germline gives CDR1 ENHRY, CDR2 SYGVKD. CDR3 region: CAISATPQTTYEQYV. The CDR3 DNA is TGTGCCATCAGCGCTACCCCGCAAACCACCTACGAGCAGTACGTC.

This clone turned up a few times. This sequence joins TRBV2 and TRBJ2-2; D may be TRBD2 (6 bases). Germline-derived CDR1 and CDR2 are SNHLY and FYNNEI. Trimming cost V 6 bases and J 3 bases, with 11 bases left between them. This CDR3 comprises 14 residues. This CDR3 is CASRLGSDTGELFF. CDR3 sequence (DNA): TGTGCCAGCAGGCTCGGGAGTGACACCGGGGAGCTGTTTTTT. Combining the CDR3 with reference TRBV2 and TRBJ2-2 gives the whole variable domain EPEVTQTPSHQVTQMGQEVILRCVPISNHLYFYWYRQILGQKVEFLVSFYNNEISEKSEIFDDQFSVERPDGSNFTLKIRSTKLEDSAMYFCASRLGSDTGELFFGEGSRLTVL.

The chain is built from TRBV5-1 and TRBJ2-5, with TRBD2 as a possible D gene (7 bases). V was shortened by 1 base and J by 5 bases, with 12 bases between the two germline ends. This CDR3 is built from 14 residues. Per the germline V gene, CDR1 is SGHRS and CDR2 is YFSETQ. CDR3: CASSLQGRGETQYF. The CDR3 region has the DNA TGCGCCAGCAGCTTGCAGGGGCGGGGGGAGACCCAGTACTTC.

With respect to this clone: The same CDR3 can be traced to other DNA sequences in this sample. This sequence joins TRBV12-3 or TRBV12-4 and TRBJ1-5; D is unclear. The CDR3 length is 13 residues. Between the trimmed V and J ends, which lost 3 bases and 1 base, there was a span of 4 bases. DNA for the CDR3: TGTGCCAGCAGTTTGGGCAGCAATCAGCCCCAGCATTTT. It translates to CASSLGSNQPQHF.

The chain is built from TRBV19 and TRBJ2-2; D uncertain. V was trimmed by 7 bases and J by 7 bases, leaving 13 bases between them. The CDR3 totals 13 residues. The germline V gene encodes CDR1 LNHDA and CDR2 SQIVND (reference sequence). The CDR3 DNA follows: TGTGCCAGTAAAGGGTTGGTCGGCGGGGAGCTGTTTTTT. It codes for CASKGLVGGELFF.

This rearrangement joins TRBV4-1 to TRBJ2-5; TRBD2 matches 11 bases. Looked up from germline, CDR1 is MGHRA and CDR2 is YSYEKL. The V and J ends lost 3 bases and 5 bases, in that order; junction bases with no gene match: 17. This CDR3 has 19 residues. The CDR3 is CASSQISGGGRGLWETQYF. The CDR3 coding sequence is TGCGCCAGCAGCCAGATTAGCGGGGGGGGCAGGGGATTGTGGGAGACCCAGTACTTC.

CDR3 sequence reads: CASSEGQGIDTQYF. The CDR3 nucleotides are TGTGCCAGCAGTGAGGGCCAGGGGATAGATACGCAGTATTTT. The rearrangement joins TRBV25-1 to TRBJ2-3; D possibly corresponds to TRBD1 (6 bases). Germline V lookup: CDR1 MGHDK, CDR2 SYGVNS. V gave up 3 bases and J gave up 5 bases, with 12 bases separating them. The CDR3 runs 14 residues. Together with reference TRBV25-1 and TRBJ2-3, the CDR3 gives the full variable domain: EADIYQTPRYLVIGTGKKITLECSQTMGHDKMYWYQQDPGMELHLIHYSYGVNSTEKGDLSSESTVSRIRTEHFPLTLESARPSHTSQYLCASSEGQGIDTQYFGPGTRLTVL.